Presented here are 24 T cell receptor beta chains from one specimen sequenced in a study of identical twins. TCRdb re-analysed the 5' RACE reads in MiXCR, keeping a single row per CDR3 protein. Seen here are just under 550,000 distinct CDR3 sequences, approximately 16% observed once, and the top ten hold around 0.4%. The same sample was also used in a study of yellow fever vaccine responses in identical twins.

Sequencing was carried out using CD4+ T cells sorted from blood. The receptor source for this set is a woman between 18 and 30 years old in good health.

This clonotype was observed a few times. The genes are TRBV27 and TRBJ2-7; D is possibly TRBD1 (6 bases). Germline CDR1 is MNHEY and CDR2 is SMNVEV (reference sequence). V gave up 0 bases and J gave up 4 bases, with 16 bases separating them. The CDR3 runs to 16 residues. The CDR3 region is CASSLSPGTYPYEQYF. As DNA, the CDR3 is TGTGCCAGCAGTTTATCACCCGGGACATATCCGTACGAGCAGTACTTC.

The chain carries TRBV20-1 and TRBJ2-7; 9 bases line up with TRBD2. The CDR3 totals 18 residues. Germline V gene lookup returns CDR1 DFQATT and CDR2 SNEGSKA (reference sequence). Unmatched junction bases numbered 15, after V lost 1 base and J lost 2 bases. The CDR3 spells CSARVFHSWTSVAYEQYF. CDR3 coding DNA: TGCAGTGCTAGAGTTTTTCATTCTTGGACTAGCGTTGCCTACGAGCAGTACTTC.

This clonotype was counted at least ten times. The chain combines TRBV6-1 with TRBJ2-7; 8 bases map to TRBD1. V lost 9 bases to trimming and J lost 5 bases; unmatched junction nucleotides: 12. The V gene's germline CDR1 is MNHNS and CDR2 SASEGT. This CDR3 contains 14 residues. The CDR3 sequence is CASILRQGRDEQYV. As DNA, the CDR3 is TGTGCCAGTATCTTGAGACAGGGGAGAGACGAGCAGTACGTC.

This clonotype was found once. The chain uses TRBV28 and TRBJ2-5; no clear D gene. The CDR3 spans 8 residues. Germline V lookup: CDR1 MDHEN, CDR2 SYDVKM. The CDR3 loop reads CAGETQYF. CDR3 sequence (DNA): TGTGCGGGCGAGACCCAGTACTTC.

The rearrangement links TRBV9 to TRBJ2-3; 7 bases align to TRBD1. Germline loops: CDR1 SGDLS, CDR2 YYNGEE. With 0 bases clipped from V and 3 bases from J, the junction kept 7 bases outside the gene matches. The CDR3 is made up of 16 amino acids. The DNA of the CDR3 is TGTGCCAGCAGCGTAGCCAGGGGGTGGAGTACAGATACGCAGTATTTT. Protein sequence: CASSVARGWSTDTQYF.

This clonotype came up a few times. This chain links TRBV6-1 with TRBJ2-3; TRBD2 is a possible D gene (5 bases). The CDR3 is 16 amino acids. V lost 5 bases and J lost 0, with 15 bases in between. Germline V gene sequence: CDR1 MNHNS, CDR2 SASEGT. The CDR3 coding sequence is TGTGCCAGCAGTAGTGGCCAGCGGATCAGCACAGATACGCAGTATTTT. Protein: CASSSGQRISTDTQYF.

This clonotype was counted between two and nine times. This chain joins TRBV12-3 or TRBV12-4 and TRBJ2-2; 12 bases are a match to TRBD2. Trimming at V came to 6 bases and at J to 5 bases, leaving 7 bases not matched to a gene. CDR3 length: 16 amino acids. This CDR3 is CASRTPTSGSTGELFF. In DNA, the CDR3 is TGTGCCAGCAGAACTCCGACTAGCGGGAGTACCGGGGAGCTGTTTTTT.

The chain uses TRBV29-1 and TRBJ2-5; 10 positions agree with TRBD2. Germline V lookup: CDR1 SQVTM, CDR2 ANQGSEA. V lost 4 bases, J lost 1 base, and 3 bases stayed unmatched. CDR3 size: 14 residues. The CDR3 region is CSVGPSGGQETQYF. The DNA for the CDR3 is TGCAGCGTTGGTCCTAGCGGGGGCCAAGAGACCCAGTACTTC.

V is TRBV29-1 and J is TRBJ2-1; 12 bases match TRBD1. V trimming: 4 bases; J trimming: 2 bases; junction bases outside the gene matches: 6. This CDR3 is 16 amino acids long. Germline V gives CDR1 SQVTM, CDR2 ANQGSEA. In DNA form, the CDR3 reads TGCAGCGTTGGGGACAGGGGGCGGAAGACCTACAATGAGCAGTTCTTC. This codes for CSVGDRGRKTYNEQFF.

This clonotype was detected only a few times. V is TRBV7-9 and J is TRBJ2-1; TRBD1 or TRBD2 may be the D gene (5 bases each). Between the trimmed V and J ends, which lost 7 bases and 3 bases, there was a span of 10 bases. This CDR3 spans 13 amino acids. The germline V gene encodes CDR1 SEHNR and CDR2 FQNEAQ (reference sequence). This CDR3 reads CASTRGVYNEQFF. CDR3 bases: TGTGCCAGCACTAGGGGAGTCTACAATGAGCAGTTCTTC.

This chain joins TRBV2 and TRBJ2-3; 13 positions agree with TRBD2. CDR3 length: 18 amino acids. V was pared by 3 bases and J by 1 base, with 7 bases of the junction left unmatched. CDR1 SNHLY and CDR2 FYNNEI come from the germline V gene. In DNA, the CDR3 is TGTGCCAGCAGTGAGAACTCCGGACTAGCGGGGGGCACAGATACGCAGTATTTT. Its translation is CASSENSGLAGGTDTQYF.

Many counts were recorded for this clonotype. The chain has TRBV5-4 and TRBJ1-1; 9 nucleotides agree with TRBD1. From germline, CDR1 is SGHNT and CDR2 YYREEE (reference sequence). The CDR3 contains 13 residues. Trimming removed 6 bases from V and 4 bases from J; junction bases left unmatched: 4. DNA of the CDR3: TGTGCCAGCACCCGGGACAGGGTCACTGAAGCTTTCTTT. It is translated as CASTRDRVTEAFF.

In its sample, this clonotype was seen a few times. The chain combines TRBV28 with TRBJ2-2; 9 positions match TRBD1. CDR3 size: 16 residues. J lost 6 bases, V lost 6 bases, and 11 bases had no gene match. Looked up from germline, CDR1 is MDHEN and CDR2 is SYDVKM. The CDR3 is CASRPGQGRAAGELFF. As DNA, the CDR3 is TGTGCCAGCAGACCGGGACAGGGAAGGGCGGCCGGGGAGCTGTTTTTT. Together with reference TRBV28 and TRBJ2-2, the CDR3 gives the full variable domain: DVKVTQSSRYLVKRTGEKVFLECVQDMDHENMFWYRQDPGLGLRLIYFSYDVKMKEKGDIPEGYSVSREKKERFSLILESASTNQTSMYLCASRPGQGRAAGELFFGEGSRLTVL.

This clonotype appeared a few times. This sequence joins TRBV7-8 and TRBJ2-7, with D unresolved. This CDR3 is built from 13 residues. From germline, CDR1 is SGHVS and CDR2 FQNEAQ. V lost 2 bases and J lost 3, with 8 bases in between. The CDR3 coding sequence is TGTGCCAGCAGCTTAAATCCCCGCTACGAGCAGTACTTC. It translates to CASSLNPRYEQYF.

V usage is TRBV20-1 and J usage is TRBJ2-3; TRBD2 might be the D (5 bases). V was shortened by 1 base and J by 8 bases, with 10 bases between the two germline ends. This CDR3 region has 12 residues. The V gene's germline CDR1 is DFQATT and CDR2 SNEGSKA (reference sequence). As DNA, the CDR3 is TGCAGTGCTAGAGTGCTAGCCGGTACGCAGTATTTT. Its protein is CSARVLAGTQYF.

This clonotype was detected only a few times. This chain links TRBV6-1 with TRBJ2-1; D unresolved. This CDR3 comprises 14 residues. Deletions cut 8 bases from V and 0 bases from J, with 11 bases between. Germline V gives CDR1 MNHNS, CDR2 SASEGT. The CDR3 DNA reads TGTGCCAGCTCGCTCCTGAGCTCCTACAATGAGCAGTTCTTC. Translation: CASSLLSSYNEQFF.

This chain uses TRBV6-5 with TRBJ1-2; possible D gene TRBD1, 5 bases. V was trimmed by 0 bases and J by 8 bases, leaving 13 bases between them. The CDR3 runs 14 residues. The V gene's germline CDR1 is MNHEY and CDR2 SVGAGI. CDR3 amino acids: CASSYSMGREGYTF. The DNA of the CDR3 is TGTGCCAGCAGTTACTCGATGGGACGGGAGGGCTACACCTTC.

This clonotype was seen only a few times. This rearrangement joins TRBV27 to TRBJ1-2, with 8 bases that match TRBD1. Trimming cost V 5 bases and J 0 bases; bases outside gene matches: 5. CDR3 length: 15 residues. From germline, CDR1 is MNHEY and CDR2 SMNVEV (reference sequence). The CDR3 here is CASSPRTGTNYGYTF. DNA of the CDR3: TGTGCCAGCAGTCCCCGGACAGGGACTAACTATGGCTACACCTTC.

A few counts support this clonotype. V is TRBV29-1 and J is TRBJ2-3; 9 bases are a match to TRBD2. The germline CDR1 and CDR2 sequences are SQVTM and ANQGSEA. J lost 7 bases, V lost 8 bases, and 13 bases had no gene match. The CDR3 length is 14 residues. The chain's CDR3 is CSTSSGTSSNTQYF. CDR3 bases: TGCAGCACTTCCTCCGGGACTAGCTCGAATACGCAGTATTTT.

The chain links TRBV20-1 to TRBJ2-6; D gene uncertain. Trimming took 5 bases from V and 5 from J, leaving 4 bases between them. The CDR3 has 11 residues. Per the germline V gene, CDR1 is DFQATT and CDR2 is SNEGSKA (reference sequence). This chain's CDR3 is CSAGRANVLTF. The CDR3, as DNA: TGCAGTGCTGGCAGGGCCAACGTCCTGACTTTC.

V is TRBV15 and J is TRBJ1-1, with D hard to call. V lost 0 bases and J 0 bases, leaving 11 bases between the germline ends. Germline V CDR1 and CDR2: LNHNV, YYDKDF (reference sequence). CDR3 size: 16 residues. The CDR3 protein is CATSREFSALNTEAFF. DNA of the CDR3: TGTGCCACCAGCAGAGAGTTTTCGGCGCTGAACACTGAAGCTTTCTTT.

The chain recombines TRBV7-8 with TRBJ1-1; the D gene is possibly TRBD1 (5 bases). Trimming cost V 5 bases and J 7 bases, with 20 bases left between them. The length of the CDR3 is 15 residues. Germline CDR1 SGHVS, CDR2 FQNEAQ. The CDR3 here is CASSAGPRGVGEAFF. The CDR3 DNA follows: TGTGCCAGCAGCGCCGGACCGAGGGGAGTAGGTGAAGCTTTCTTT.

This clonotype has only a few counts. The rearrangement joins TRBV29-1 to TRBJ1-2, with 10 bases lining up with TRBD1. There are 13 residues in the CDR3. V dropped 7 bases and J dropped 10; count of bases not matched to a gene: 12. Germline V gives CDR1 SQVTM, CDR2 ANQGSEA. For the CDR3, the DNA is TGCAGCGCCACCGGGACAGGGGTTTTCACCTACACCTTC. Amino acid sequence: CSATGTGVFTYTF.

This clonotype was detected once. This sequence joins TRBV20-1 and TRBJ2-3, with a possible D match to TRBD1 (5 bases). Germline V gene sequence: CDR1 DFQATT, CDR2 SNEGSKA (reference sequence). The V end lost 5 bases, the J end lost 3 bases, and 18 bases lay between the germline ends. The CDR3 has 15 amino acids. CDR3 sequence reads: CSASRALKGTDTQYF. The CDR3 bases are TGCAGTGCTTCCCGGGCCCTAAAGGGGACAGATACGCAGTATTTT.